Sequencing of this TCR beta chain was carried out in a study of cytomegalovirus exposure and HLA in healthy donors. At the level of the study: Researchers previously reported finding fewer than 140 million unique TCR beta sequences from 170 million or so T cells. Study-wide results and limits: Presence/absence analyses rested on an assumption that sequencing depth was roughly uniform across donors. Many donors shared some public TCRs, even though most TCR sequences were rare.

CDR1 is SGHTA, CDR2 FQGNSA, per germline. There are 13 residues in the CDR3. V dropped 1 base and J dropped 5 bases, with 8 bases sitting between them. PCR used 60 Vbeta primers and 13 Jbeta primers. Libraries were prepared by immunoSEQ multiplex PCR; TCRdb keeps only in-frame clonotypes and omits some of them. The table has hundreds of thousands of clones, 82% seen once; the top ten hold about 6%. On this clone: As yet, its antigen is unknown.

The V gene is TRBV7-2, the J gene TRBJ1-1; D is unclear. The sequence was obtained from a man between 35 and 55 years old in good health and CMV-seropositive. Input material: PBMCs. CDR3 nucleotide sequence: TGTGCCAGCAGCTTAGTAACAGATACTGAAGCTTTCTTT. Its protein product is CASSLVTDTEAFF.